A single sample is the source of the 31 T cell receptor beta chains below, sequenced in a study of cytomegalovirus exposure and HLA in healthy donors. The PCR ran on 60 Vbeta and 13 Jbeta primers. Sequencing was performed with immunoSEQ multiplex PCR; in TCRdb, only in-frame clones are kept and a portion is missing. The repertoire holds 110,000 or so clones, with 82% as singletons. Sequenced: PBMCs. These receptors originate from a woman aged 18-35 years in good health and CMV-seronegative.

The chain combines TRBV10-3 with TRBJ2-3, with TRBD2 matching over 11 bases. CDR3 length: 14 residues. Trimming at V came to 9 bases and at J to 4 bases, leaving 6 bases not matched to a gene. Per germline, CDR1 ENHRY and CDR2 SYGVKD. The CDR3 DNA follows: TGTGCCATTCGAACTAGCGGGGGCCCAGATACGCAGTATTTT. Its translation: CAIRTSGGPDTQYF.

The chain joins TRBV11-2 to TRBJ1-3; 10 bases are shared with TRBD1. V lost 6 bases, J lost 2 bases, and 7 bases stayed unmatched. CDR1 is SGHAT, CDR2 FQNNGV, per germline. CDR3 length: 16 residues. CDR3 in DNA: TGTGCCAGCAGGGCCGACAGGGGGCAAGCTGGAAACACCATATATTTT. Residues: CASRADRGQAGNTIYF.

The chain combines TRBV7-6 with TRBJ2-1; 14 nucleotides match TRBD2. V was clipped by 4 bases and J by 0 bases; unmatched bases: 5. Germline V lookup: CDR1 SGHVS, CDR2 FNYEAQ. The CDR3 extends over 18 amino acids. The CDR3 here is CASSSGTSGGLSYNEQFF. CDR3 DNA sequence: TGTGCCAGCAGCTCAGGGACTAGCGGGGGCCTCTCCTACAATGAGCAGTTCTTC.

The chain is built from TRBV30 and TRBJ1-2, with TRBD1 matching over 7 bases. Germline CDR1 and CDR2: GTSNPN and SVGIG (reference sequence). The junction had 6 bases not matched to a gene; V was cut back by 8 bases and J by 3 bases. This CDR3 spans 12 amino acids. In DNA form, the CDR3 reads TGTGCCGGGCCCGGGACAGACTATGGCTACACCTTC. Its translation is CAGPGTDYGYTF.

The gene calls are TRBV7-2 and TRBJ1-6; tentative D call: TRBD1 (5 bases). V was cut by 6 bases and J by 7 bases, with 13 bases left in between. This CDR3 spans 14 amino acids. Looked up from germline, CDR1 is SGHTA and CDR2 is FQGNSA. Written as DNA, the CDR3 is TGTGCCAGCAGAAAGGGGCAGGAGAATTCACCCCTCCACTTT. The encoded protein is CASRKGQENSPLHF.

This clone has more than one count but fewer than ten. The genes are TRBV4-3 and TRBJ1-1, with 10 nucleotides matching TRBD1. The CDR3 has 13 amino acids. The J segment lost 7 bases and the V segment lost 4 bases, leaving 3 bases of the junction unmatched. Germline-derived CDR1 and CDR2 are LGHNA and YSLEER. The CDR3 protein is CASSLDRGLEAFF. The CDR3 DNA reads as TGCGCCAGCAGCCTTGACAGGGGGCTTGAAGCTTTCTTT.

This rearrangement joins TRBV7-2 to TRBJ2-5, with TRBD2 identical over 9 bases. Germline assignment: CDR1 SGHTA and CDR2 FQGNSA. There are 13 residues in the CDR3. The CDR3 reads CASQTSGQETQYF. The CDR3 DNA reads as TGTGCTTCCCAGACTAGCGGTCAAGAGACCCAGTACTTC.

The gene calls are TRBV11-2 and TRBJ2-3; 7 positions agree with TRBD2. Germline V gene sequence: CDR1 SGHAT, CDR2 FQNNGV. The CDR3 runs 14 residues. With 6 bases clipped from V and 6 bases from J, the junction kept 9 bases outside the gene matches. CDR3 nucleotide sequence: TGTGCCAGCAGTGGGGGGGGGTATGAGGATACGCAGTATTTT. This codes for CASSGGGYEDTQYF.

Only one count was recorded for this clone. The V gene is TRBV9, the J gene TRBJ2-3, with 11 bases aligning to TRBD2. Losses at the gene ends were 4 bases for V and 5 bases for J; bases not matched to a gene: 12. The length of the CDR3 is 17 residues. The germline gives CDR1 SGDLS, CDR2 YYNGEE. This chain's CDR3 is CASSSALAGGPQDTQYF. Here the CDR3 DNA reads TGTGCCAGCAGCTCGGCTTTAGCGGGGGGGCCCCAAGATACGCAGTATTTT.

The chain recombines TRBV2 with TRBJ2-3; TRBD2 matches at 10 bases. The trim removed 1 base at V and 8 bases at J, leaving 9 bases unmatched. Germline loops: CDR1 SNHLY, CDR2 FYNNEI. This CDR3 is 16 amino acids long. The CDR3 nucleotides read TGTGCCAGCAGTGAAGTCCAGGAGCGGGAGGGCCTTACGCAGTATTTT. Its protein is CASSEVQEREGLTQYF.

This clone appeared once. The rearrangement uses TRBV27 and TRBJ2-1, with 7 bases that match TRBD2. The CDR3 loop spans 16 amino acids. CDR1 and CDR2 from the germline V gene are MNHEY and SMNVEV (reference sequence). V lost 3 bases and J lost 2; bases outside the gene matches: 7. CDR3 amino acids: CASSLAGRGPYNEQFF. DNA of the CDR3: TGTGCCAGCAGTTTGGCAGGGAGGGGCCCCTACAATGAGCAGTTCTTC.

V gene TRBV27 combines with J gene TRBJ1-5; D ambiguous. The CDR3 runs 18 residues. Per the germline V gene, CDR1 is MNHEY and CDR2 is SMNVEV (reference sequence). Trimming pared 6 bases from V and 0 bases from J, leaving 21 bases between. CDR3 region: CASSLFSGEGNSNQPQHF. The CDR3 bases are TGTGCCAGCAGCCTATTCAGCGGGGAGGGTAATAGCAATCAGCCCCAGCATTTT.

This chain links TRBV20-1 with TRBJ1-2, with D possibly being TRBD1 (5 bases). Per germline, CDR1 DFQATT and CDR2 SNEGSKA (reference sequence). The CDR3 is 10 residues long. CDR3 protein: CRVPGLVYTF. DNA for the CDR3: TGCAGGGTGCCAGGGCTAGTCTACACCTTC.

The J gene is TRBJ2-3, the V gene TRBV4-2, with TRBD2 matching over 7 bases. Losses at the gene ends were 2 bases for V and 7 bases for J; bases not matched to a gene: 9. CDR1 LGHNA and CDR2 YNFKEQ come from the germline V gene. The CDR3 is 15 residues long. The CDR3 DNA reads as TGTGCCAGCAGCCAATTCCCGGGACTACAAAATACGCAGTATTTT. Its protein is CASSQFPGLQNTQYF.

This clone was picked up one time. The chain uses TRBV11-2 and TRBJ1-5, with a tentative D call TRBD1 (5 bases). In germline, CDR1 is SGHAT, CDR2 FQNNGV. The V gene lost 5 bases and the J gene lost 5 bases, with 13 bases spanning the gap. CDR3 length: 14 amino acids. Written as DNA, the CDR3 is TGTGCCAGCAGCAAGGGTGGAGGGGATCAGCCCCAGCATTTT. Translation gives CASSKGGGDQPQHF.

The V gene is TRBV7-2, the J gene TRBJ1-1, with D uncertain. V shed 5 bases and J shed 3 bases, with 13 bases lying between them. Germline loops: CDR1 SGHTA, CDR2 FQGNSA. The CDR3 runs to 14 residues. The CDR3 reads CASSQGLLDTEAFF. CDR3 in DNA: TGTGCCAGCAGCCAAGGACTTCTTGACACTGAAGCTTTCTTT.

The V call is TRBV4-2, the J call TRBJ2-2, with 7 bases aligning to TRBD1. J lost 7 bases, V lost 2 bases, and 7 bases had no gene match. The CDR3 sequence is 15 residues long. Germline V gene lookup returns CDR1 LGHNA and CDR2 YNFKEQ. The CDR3 DNA follows: TGTGCCAGCAGCCAAATAAGGGGGCAGAGCGGGGAGCTGTTTTTT. Translated: CASSQIRGQSGELFF.

The chain has TRBV4-1 and TRBJ1-5, with D possibly matching TRBD1 (6 bases). The germline CDR1 and CDR2 sequences are MGHRA and YSYEKL. Trimming shortened V by 5 bases and J by 2 bases, and 19 bases separated the two germline ends. The CDR3 totals 17 residues. Here the CDR3 DNA reads TGCGCCAGCAGCAGGCAGGGGATTGTTCTAGGCAATCAGCCCCAGCATTTT. Protein product: CASSRQGIVLGNQPQHF.

The CDR3 region has the DNA TGTGCCAGCAGTTTCCGGGGGGAGGGTAACTATGGCTACACCTTC. It specifies CASSFRGEGNYGYTF. V is TRBV27 and J is TRBJ1-2; D perhaps matches TRBD1 (5 bases). The CDR3 spans 15 residues. V gave up 3 bases and J gave up 1 base, with 12 bases separating them. Germline V lookup: CDR1 MNHEY, CDR2 SMNVEV (reference sequence).

This chain uses TRBV15 with TRBJ2-5, with TRBD1 matching 10 bases. CDR1 and CDR2 from the germline V gene are LNHNV and YYDKDF (reference sequence). Trimming took 0 bases from V and 5 from J; bases not matched to a gene: 3. The CDR3 length is 15 residues. The CDR3 nucleotides are TGTGCCACCAGCAGAGATGGACAGGGGGTTGAGACCCAGTACTTC. It codes for CATSRDGQGVETQYF. Supplemented by reference TRBV15 and TRBJ2-5, the full variable domain reads DAMVIQNPRYQVTQFGKPVTLSCSQTLNHNVMYWYQQKSSQAPKLLFHYYDKDFNNEADTPDNFQSRRPNTSFCFLDIRSPGLGDTAMYLCATSRDGQGVETQYFGPGTRLLVL.

This clone turned up a few times. V is TRBV5-5 and J is TRBJ1-3, with TRBD1 matching 9 bases. The germline V gene encodes CDR1 SGHKS and CDR2 YYEKEE (reference sequence). The trim removed 4 bases at V and 4 bases at J, leaving 9 bases unmatched. CDR3 length: 16 residues. CDR3 region: CASSPPTGGLGNTIYF. Written as DNA, the CDR3 is TGTGCCAGCAGCCCTCCAACAGGGGGCCTCGGAAACACCATATATTTT.

The chain is built from TRBV9 and TRBJ2-3; D ambiguous. This CDR3 has 15 amino acids. Trimming shortened V by 3 bases and J by 2 bases, and 13 bases separated the two germline ends. CDR1 is SGDLS and CDR2 is YYNGEE in the germline V gene. The CDR3 region is CASSERPLYTDTQYF. CDR3 nucleotides: TGTGCCAGCAGCGAGAGGCCCCTCTACACAGATACGCAGTATTTT.

This chain uses TRBV2 with TRBJ1-4, with TRBD1 matching 7 bases. From germline, CDR1 is SNHLY and CDR2 FYNNEI. With 4 bases clipped from V and 5 bases from J, the junction kept 10 bases outside the gene matches. This CDR3 contains 16 residues. The CDR3 region has the DNA TGTGCCAGCAGTGTTCCCGGGACAGCATTCAATGAAAAACTGTTTTTT. This encodes CASSVPGTAFNEKLFF.

The rearrangement joins TRBV18 to TRBJ1-1; D gene unclear. The CDR3 runs 14 residues. V was cut by 3 bases and J by 3 bases, with 11 bases left in between. CDR1 KGHSH and CDR2 LQKENI come from the germline V gene. This chain's CDR3 is CASSPTNSYTEAFF. In DNA form, the CDR3 reads TGTGCCAGCTCACCTACCAACAGTTACACTGAAGCTTTCTTT.

The V gene is TRBV6-6, the J gene TRBJ2-4; 11 bases match TRBD1. Germline loops: CDR1 MNHNY, CDR2 SVGAGI (reference sequence). The CDR3 extends over 15 amino acids. Trimming took 6 bases from V and 6 from J; bases not matched to a gene: 7. CDR3 nucleotides: TGTGCCAGCAGGCCAACCGGGACAGGGGGAAACATTCAGTACTTC. Amino acids: CASRPTGTGGNIQYF.

The V call is TRBV5-8, the J call TRBJ1-4, with D tentatively TRBD1 (6 bases). CDR1 is SGHTS and CDR2 is YDEGEE in the germline V gene. Trimming took 4 bases from V and 7 from J, leaving 14 bases between them. The CDR3 contains 14 residues. This chain's CDR3 is CASSRRIGGEKLFF. In DNA form, the CDR3 reads TGTGCCAGCAGCCGACGGATAGGGGGTGAAAAACTGTTTTTT.

This chain uses TRBV14 with TRBJ1-4; 7 bases agree with TRBD1. Germline CDR1 SGHDN, CDR2 FVKESK. The CDR3 runs 14 residues. With 4 bases clipped from V and 4 bases from J, the junction kept 3 bases outside the gene matches. The DNA for the CDR3 is TGTGCCAGCAGCCCAGGGGGAGGTAATGAAAAACTGTTTTTT. Its translation is CASSPGGGNEKLFF. Variable domain in full (rest from reference TRBV14 and TRBJ1-4): EAGVTQFPSHSVIEKGQTVTLRCDPISGHDNLYWYRRVMGKEIKFLLHFVKESKQDESGMPNNRFLAERTGGTYSTLKVQPAELEDSGVYFCASSPGGGNEKLFFGSGTQLSVL.

V and J are TRBV6-1 and TRBJ2-7, with 9 positions matching TRBD2. Germline V lookup: CDR1 MNHNS, CDR2 SASEGT. This CDR3 spans 15 amino acids. The V and J ends lost 6 bases and 3 bases, in that order; junction bases with no gene match: 9. CDR3 nucleotide sequence: TGTGCCAGCAGCCTAGGGACTAGCAGGAACTACGAGCAGTACTTC. Translating it yields CASSLGTSRNYEQYF.

This chain connects TRBV25-1 to TRBJ2-2; weak D call: TRBD2 (5 bases). CDR1 and CDR2 from the germline V gene are MGHDK and SYGVNS. V was pared by 5 bases and J by 6 bases, with 10 bases between. The CDR3 contains 13 residues. CDR3 bases: TGTGCCAGCAGTAGACACGGGGCCGGGGAGCTGTTTTTT. The encoded protein is CASSRHGAGELFF.

This rearrangement joins TRBV7-9 to TRBJ2-7; no firm D call. The V gene lost 5 bases and the J gene lost 3 bases, with 14 bases spanning the gap. Germline loops: CDR1 SEHNR, CDR2 FQNEAQ (reference sequence). This CDR3 is 14 amino acids long. This chain's CDR3 is CASSLSPKSYEQYF. The CDR3, as DNA: TGTGCCAGCAGCCTTAGCCCAAAGAGCTACGAGCAGTACTTC.

The genes are TRBV7-2 and TRBJ2-1; perhaps TRBD2 as D (7 bases). The V and J ends lost 2 bases and 5 bases respectively, with 19 bases between them. This CDR3 has 17 amino acids. Germline V gives CDR1 SGHTA, CDR2 FQGNSA. CDR3 coding DNA: TGTGCCAGCAGCTTAAAGGCTTGGGGGCTAGCGGACAATGAGCAGTTCTTC. This translates into CASSLKAWGLADNEQFF.